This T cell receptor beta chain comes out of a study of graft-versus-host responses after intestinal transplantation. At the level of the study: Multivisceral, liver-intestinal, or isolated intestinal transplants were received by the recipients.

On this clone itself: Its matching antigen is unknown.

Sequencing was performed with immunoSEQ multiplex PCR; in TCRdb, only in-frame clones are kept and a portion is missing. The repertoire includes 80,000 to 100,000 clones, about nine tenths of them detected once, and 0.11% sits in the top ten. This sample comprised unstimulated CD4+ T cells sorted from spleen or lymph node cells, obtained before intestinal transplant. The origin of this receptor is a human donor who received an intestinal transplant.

The CDR3 DNA follows: TGCGCCAGCAGCCAATCAACAGGTGAATCTGGAAACACCATATATTTT. Encoded protein: CASSQSTGESGNTIYF. The V and J genes are TRBV5-1 and TRBJ1-3, with a tentative D call TRBD1 (5 bases). The germline CDR1 and CDR2 sequences are SGHRS and YFSETQ. V was pared by 4 bases and J by 1 base, with 15 bases between. The CDR3 has 16 residues. Full variable domain (outside the CDR3, taken from reference TRBV5-1 and TRBJ1-3): KAGVTQTPRYLIKTRGQQVTLSCSPISGHRSVSWYQQTPGQGLQFLFEYFSETQRNKGNFPGRFSGRQFSNSRSEMNVSTLELGDSALYLCASSQSTGESGNTIYFGEGSWLTVV.